Below, 8 T cell receptor beta chains from the same sample are listed, as sequenced in a study of blood T cell repertoires in COVID-19. Some clones are missing from TCRdb's copy, which holds only in-frame ones; the method was immunoSEQ multiplex PCR. The sample has about 250,000 clones, just over 85% seen once. The specimen sequenced was PBMCs or T cells enriched from blood (not recorded which). Receptors originate from a man in his forties who had recovered from COVID-19.

This chain links TRBV28 with TRBJ1-5; possible D gene TRBD1, 6 bases. The CDR3 runs to 14 residues. The ends were cut back, 4 bases at V and 11 bases at J, with 18 bases in the middle. Germline CDR1 is MDHEN and CDR2 is SYDVKM. CDR3 sequence (DNA): TGTGCCAGCAGTTCTGGACAGACGACCACGTCCCAGCATTTT. Translation gives CASSSGQTTTSQHF.

The chain joins TRBV2 to TRBJ1-2; TRBD1 agrees at 7 bases. This CDR3 region has 14 residues. CDR1 and CDR2 (germline): SNHLY, FYNNEI. Germline trimming cut 2 bases from V and 2 bases from J; bases unmatched to any gene: 2. The CDR3 DNA is TGTGCCAGCAGTGAAACGACAGGGAACTATGGCTACACCTTC. It specifies CASSETTGNYGYTF.

J is TRBJ1-4 and V is TRBV19; 10 positions match TRBD1. After removal of 5 bases from V and 8 bases from J, the junction contained 5 bases not matched to a gene. This CDR3 comprises 14 residues. Germline CDR1 and CDR2: LNHDA and SQIVND (reference sequence). CDR3 nucleotides: TGTGCCAGTAGTTCTCGGACAGGGGGGGAAAAACTGTTTTTT. Translating it yields CASSSRTGGEKLFF.

The chain recombines TRBV10-3 with TRBJ1-2, with 7 bases lining up with TRBD1. The ends lost 4 bases at V and 6 bases at J; junction bases unmatched: 5. The germline V gene has CDR1 ENHRY and CDR2 SYGVKD. This CDR3 region has 13 residues. The chain's CDR3 is CAISGQGGNGYTF. The CDR3 nucleotides are TGTGCCATCAGTGGACAAGGGGGCAATGGCTACACCTTC.

The chain carries TRBV30 and TRBJ1-6; TRBD1 aligns across 7 bases. The germline CDR1 and CDR2 sequences are GTSNPN and SVGIG (reference sequence). Trimming cost V 5 bases and J 5 bases; bases outside gene matches: 3. This CDR3 comprises 13 residues. CDR3 sequence: CAWLQGHNSPLHF. The CDR3 region has the DNA TGTGCCTGGTTACAGGGGCATAATTCACCCCTCCACTTT.

This clone is a singleton in its sample. The genes are TRBV9 and TRBJ1-1; D uncertain. The V gene lost 3 bases and the J gene lost 0 bases, with 6 bases spanning the gap. CDR3 length: 13 amino acids. CDR1 is SGDLS and CDR2 is YYNGEE in the germline V gene. The CDR3 DNA follows: TGTGCCAGCAGCGCCATGTTGAACACTGAAGCTTTCTTT. It codes for CASSAMLNTEAFF.

As for this clone: One end of the junction does not line up with germline, which may come from a read error. The chain combines TRBV2 with TRBJ2-7; D ambiguous. This CDR3 has 12 residues. Germline-derived CDR1 and CDR2 are SNHLY and FYNNEI. The CDR3 sequence: CASREGTYEQYF. The CDR3 nucleotides are TGTGCCAGCAGGGAAGGTACCTACGAGCAGTACTTC.

The chain employs TRBV18 and TRBJ1-1; D is uncertain. Per germline, CDR1 KGHSH and CDR2 LQKENI. The CDR3 is made up of 12 amino acids. The V end was cut by 6 bases, the J end by 4 bases, with 9 bases between. The CDR3 DNA is TGTGCCAGCTCCCTTGGAGTCACTGAAGCTTTCTTT. This codes for CASSLGVTEAFF.